The next 18 T cell receptor beta chains were all read from a single sample in a study of shared clonotypes between healthy human individuals. CD8 cells regarded as naive lacked CD45RO, were positively chosen for CCR7, and omitted terminally differentiated effector memory CD45RA+ cells. The data were produced by immunoSEQ multiplex PCR, yet TCRdb's version contains in-frame clones alone and is incomplete. Here the sample spans millions of clones, about 95% being singletons. Material for sequencing was naive CD8+ T cells sorted from blood. These receptors came from a man in his late teens or twenties in good health.

The chain combines TRBV19 with TRBJ1-3; D is undetermined. Trimming took off 5 bases at V and 7 bases at J, with 21 bases between the two ends. Germline V gene data show CDR1 as LNHDA and CDR2 as SQIVND (reference sequence). There are 16 residues in the CDR3. Written as DNA, the CDR3 is TGTGCCAGTAGTGTCTCGGATCAGGCGATAGGGAACACCATATATTTT. This gives the protein CASSVSDQAIGNTIYF.

V usage is TRBV4-3 and J usage is TRBJ2-3, with no clear D. Per the germline V gene, CDR1 is LGHNA and CDR2 is YSLEER. V was cut by 0 bases and J by 3 bases, with 7 bases left in between. This CDR3 comprises 14 residues. The chain's CDR3 is CASSQELTTDTQYF. The DNA of the CDR3 is TGCGCCAGCAGCCAAGAATTGACAACAGATACGCAGTATTTT.

The rearrangement joins TRBV6-6 to TRBJ2-7; a weak D match, TRBD1 (5 bases). Germline-derived CDR1 and CDR2 are MNHNY and SVGAGI (reference sequence). Trimming took off 8 bases at V and 3 bases at J, with 11 bases between the two ends. The CDR3 totals 12 residues. The CDR3 DNA reads TGTGCCAGCCAGGAAGGGGACTACGAGCAGTACTTC. Translating it yields CASQEGDYEQYF.

The chain uses TRBV6-6 and TRBJ2-3; TRBD2 is a possible D gene (7 bases). The germline V gene has CDR1 MNHNY and CDR2 SVGAGI (reference sequence). This CDR3 region has 16 residues. V was pared by 1 base and J by 3 bases, with 14 bases between. The CDR3 here is CASSYLEGGETDTQYF. The CDR3 DNA reads as TGTGCCAGCAGTTACTTGGAGGGGGGGGAGACAGATACGCAGTATTTT.

The V call is TRBV5-1, the J call TRBJ2-1; a possible D gene is TRBD2 (5 bases). Germline CDR1 reads SGHRS; CDR2 reads YFSETQ. This CDR3 is built from 14 residues. Trimming pared 1 base from V and 2 bases from J, leaving 7 bases between. The CDR3, as DNA: TGCGCCAGCAGCTTGAGCGGTGCCTACAATGAGCAGTTCTTC. This sequence encodes CASSLSGAYNEQFF.

This clone was seen a single time. The genes are TRBV27 and TRBJ2-7; 8 bases align to TRBD2. This CDR3 is 15 amino acids long. Trimming cost V 0 bases and J 7 bases; bases outside gene matches: 8. CDR1 and CDR2 from the germline V gene are MNHEY and SMNVEV (reference sequence). The CDR3: CASSLSAGGAGEQYF. CDR3 bases: TGTGCCAGCAGTTTATCGGCGGGAGGCGCAGGGGAGCAGTACTTC.

The chain recombines TRBV27 with TRBJ2-7; D possibly corresponds to TRBD1 (6 bases). The germline V and J ends were trimmed by 3 bases and 1 base, with 10 bases remaining between them. The germline V gene has CDR1 MNHEY and CDR2 SMNVEV (reference sequence). The CDR3 has 14 amino acids. This CDR3 is CASSLKQGSYEQYF. Here the CDR3 DNA reads TGTGCCAGCAGTTTGAAACAGGGATCCTACGAGCAGTACTTC.

The J gene is TRBJ2-7, the V gene TRBV4-1; no reliable D call. The germline V gene encodes CDR1 MGHRA and CDR2 YSYEKL. This CDR3 comprises 14 residues. V was shortened by 5 bases and J by 2 bases, with 13 bases between the two germline ends. The CDR3 coding sequence is TGCGCCAGCAGCGAGGTGGATAGGACCTACGAGCAGTACTTC. Its translation is CASSEVDRTYEQYF.

This clone occurred once. The chain uses TRBV11-2 and TRBJ2-7; 9 bases line up with TRBD2. Germline CDR1 SGHAT, CDR2 FQNNGV. This CDR3 region has 15 residues. With 3 bases clipped from V and 2 bases from J, the junction kept 5 bases outside the gene matches. CDR3 in amino acids: CASSFVSGSAYEQYF. The CDR3 nucleotides are TGTGCCAGCAGCTTTGTTAGCGGGAGCGCCTACGAGCAGTACTTC.

This clone was seen only a few times. The J gene is TRBJ1-1, the V gene TRBV10-3; no clear D. Trimming removed 2 bases from V and 1 base from J, with 5 bases in between. The CDR3 totals 13 residues. Germline-derived CDR1 and CDR2 are ENHRY and SYGVKD. The CDR3 reads CAISEVRNTEAFF. The CDR3 DNA reads as TGTGCCATCAGTGAGGTCAGGAACACTGAAGCTTTCTTT.

The chain has TRBV19 and TRBJ2-3, with 7 positions matching TRBD2. J gave up 2 bases and V 8 bases, and 4 bases lay outside the gene matches. CDR3 length: 13 residues. Looked up from germline, CDR1 is LNHDA and CDR2 is SQIVND (reference sequence). CDR3 bases: TGTGCCAGTGCTAGCGGACCCACAGATACGCAGTATTTT. Its protein is CASASGPTDTQYF.

The chain couples TRBV5-1 to TRBJ2-7, with D unclear. Trimming took 3 bases from V and 5 from J, leaving 9 bases between them. From germline, CDR1 is SGHRS and CDR2 YFSETQ. This CDR3 contains 12 residues. The CDR3 coding sequence is TGCGCCAGCAGCTCCGGGCCCAACGAGCAGTACTTC. Translation gives CASSSGPNEQYF.

The gene calls are TRBV5-1 and TRBJ2-1; D might be TRBD2 (6 bases). This CDR3 region has 16 residues. Germline V lookup: CDR1 SGHRS, CDR2 YFSETQ. Between the trimmed V and J ends, which lost 0 bases and 0 bases, there was a span of 10 bases. The CDR3 DNA reads TGCGCCAGCAGCTTGGTAGCGGTCAGCTCCTACAATGAGCAGTTCTTC. Residues: CASSLVAVSSYNEQFF.

The rearrangement uses TRBV10-3 and TRBJ2-1, with TRBD2 identical over 8 bases. Germline V gene lookup returns CDR1 ENHRY and CDR2 SYGVKD. V trimming: 3 bases; J trimming: 3 bases; junction bases outside the gene matches: 7. This CDR3 region has 16 residues. DNA for the CDR3: TGTGCCATCAGTGATTTGGGACTAGAGGGCTACAATGAGCAGTTCTTC. The encoded protein is CAISDLGLEGYNEQFF.

In the case of this clone: The sample contains more than one DNA sequence encoding this CDR3. The chain links TRBV2 to TRBJ2-3; D remains ambiguous. Germline V gives CDR1 SNHLY, CDR2 FYNNEI. Trimming left V 2 bases short and J 6 bases short, with 9 bases between. This CDR3 is built from 13 residues. The DNA of the CDR3 is TGTGCCAGCAGTGAACCGCTTGTTGATACGCAGTATTTT. Translating it yields CASSEPLVDTQYF.

The V call is TRBV7-9, the J call TRBJ2-1; 7 bases agree with TRBD2. V shed 5 bases, J shed 3 bases, and the junction held 13 bases outside the gene matches. CDR1 is SEHNR and CDR2 is FQNEAQ in the germline V gene (reference sequence). This CDR3 region has 17 residues. CDR3 residues: CASSPEGHAGDYNEQFF. DNA of the CDR3: TGTGCCAGCAGCCCCGAGGGGCATGCGGGGGACTACAATGAGCAGTTCTTC.

This chain uses TRBV25-1 with TRBJ1-5; 8 bases map to TRBD1. Germline CDR1 MGHDK, CDR2 SYGVNS. The CDR3 totals 13 residues. The V segment lost 8 bases and the J segment 10 bases; nucleotides outside the gene matches: 10. In DNA, the CDR3 is TGTGCCAGCTCTCAGGGGGCCGGTTACCCCCAGCATTTT. This sequence encodes CASSQGAGYPQHF. Based on the CDR3 plus reference TRBV25-1 and TRBJ1-5, the full variable domain is EADIYQTPRYLVIGTGKKITLECSQTMGHDKMYWYQQDPGMELHLIHYSYGVNSTEKGDLSSESTVSRIRTEHFPLTLESARPSHTSQYLCASSQGAGYPQHFGDGTRLSIL.

The genes are TRBV7-9 and TRBJ1-1; D gene unclear. CDR1 and CDR2 from the germline V gene are SEHNR and FQNEAQ (reference sequence). The CDR3 has 14 amino acids. Trimming left V 1 base short and J 4 bases short, with 10 bases between. CDR3 coding DNA: TGTGCCAGCAGCTTAGGAATCCGGGCCACTGAAGCTTTCTTT. This encodes CASSLGIRATEAFF.